Detailed here is one T cell receptor (beta chain). A multiplex PCR was run with 60 Vbeta primers and 13 Jbeta primers. In the original processing: Unique TCR beta chains totaled some 88 million in a later count, with 8.5 million to 12 million of them shared. Measured with immunoSEQ multiplex PCR; TCRdb has only the in-frame clones, and not every one. The DNA gave D and trimming, while V, J and clone size come from that table. The sample contains 60,000 to 70,000 clones, more than 75% of which appear only once. This record comes from a study of cytomegalovirus exposure and HLA in healthy donors. Though nominally healthy at sampling, donors likely had unrecorded immune exposures. From germline, CDR1 is SGHDT and CDR2 YYEEEE. This CDR3 spans 15 amino acids. V shed 4 bases, J shed 2 bases, and the junction held 9 bases outside the gene matches.

The chain is built from TRBV5-6 and TRBJ2-7; 7 nucleotides agree with TRBD1. This clonotype was obtained from a man aged 18 to 30 in good health and CMV-seropositive. Material: PBMCs. CDR3 amino acids: CASSDTGAAPYEQYF. CDR3 DNA: TGTGCCAGCAGCGACACAGGGGCTGCCCCCTACGAGCAGTACTTC.